A single sample is the source of the 29 T cell receptor beta chains below, sequenced in a study of cytomegalovirus exposure and HLA in healthy donors. Clones were read by immunoSEQ multiplex PCR, and TCRdb kept only the in-frame ones, dropping some. In the table there are 70,000 to 80,000 clones, 94% of which are singletons. Material: PBMCs. The receptors stem from a woman younger than 35 in good health and CMV-seropositive.

The V and J genes are TRBV4-1 and TRBJ2-7, with TRBD2 as a possible D gene (6 bases). The V gene's germline CDR1 is MGHRA and CDR2 YSYEKL. V lost 4 bases to trimming and J lost 4 bases, with 23 bases between them. The CDR3 sequence is 17 residues long. The CDR3 bases are TGCGCCAGCAGCCCCCTCAGGAGTAGAGGGAGGTTATACGAGCAGTACTTC. Translation gives CASSPLRSRGRLYEQYF.

The V and J genes are TRBV30 and TRBJ1-2; D remains ambiguous. This CDR3 has 15 amino acids. Germline CDR1 is GTSNPN and CDR2 is SVGIG (reference sequence). V lost 3 bases and J 0 bases, leaving 14 bases between the germline ends. The CDR3 DNA sequence: TGTGCCTGGAGGGGAGGCAGGATTACTAACTATGGCTACACCTTC. It codes for CAWRGGRITNYGYTF.

This chain links TRBV9 with TRBJ1-1; D is ambiguous. The CDR3 has 12 residues. Between the trimmed V and J ends, which lost 2 bases and 3 bases, there was a span of 5 bases. The V gene's germline CDR1 is SGDLS and CDR2 YYNGEE. CDR3 residues: CASSVSDTEAFF. The DNA for the CDR3 is TGTGCCAGCAGCGTCTCGGACACTGAAGCTTTCTTT.

The rearrangement uses TRBV7-2 and TRBJ2-2; 7 positions agree with TRBD1. V was pared by 2 bases and J by 3 bases, with 3 bases of the junction left unmatched. The CDR3 sequence is 15 residues long. Looked up from germline, CDR1 is SGHTA and CDR2 is FQGNSA. The CDR3 loop is CASSLLDRHTGELFF. The CDR3 nucleotides are TGTGCCAGCAGCTTATTGGACAGGCACACCGGGGAGCTGTTTTTT.

The chain uses TRBV6-5 and TRBJ2-3, with a tentative D call TRBD1 (6 bases). The CDR3 loop spans 14 amino acids. The germline gives CDR1 MNHEY, CDR2 SVGAGI. V gave up 6 bases and J gave up 2 bases, with 12 bases separating them. In DNA, the CDR3 is TGTGCCAGCAGACCAGGGGTCTACACAGATACGCAGTATTTT. Its translation: CASRPGVYTDTQYF.

The chain has TRBV28 and TRBJ1-2; D is unclear. The CDR3 sequence is 12 residues long. In germline, CDR1 is MDHEN, CDR2 SYDVKM. The V and J ends lost 5 bases and 2 bases respectively, with 6 bases between them. The DNA of the CDR3 is TGTGCCAGCAGTGCGGAAAACTATGGCTACACCTTC. Protein sequence: CASSAENYGYTF.

This chain links TRBV6-1 with TRBJ2-1, with TRBD2 matching 12 bases. Germline assignment: CDR1 MNHNS and CDR2 SASEGT. The CDR3 length is 15 residues. Trimming removed 1 base from V and 9 bases from J; junction bases left unmatched: 4. CDR3 residues: CASSEVLAGGSEQFF. The CDR3 DNA reads TGTGCCAGCAGTGAAGTGCTAGCGGGGGGGTCTGAGCAGTTCTTC.

This clone appeared once. The chain is built from TRBV6-1 and TRBJ1-2; 7 bases line up with TRBD1. The CDR3 sequence is 15 residues long. In germline, CDR1 is MNHNS, CDR2 SASEGT. Trimming at V came to 2 bases and at J to 5 bases, leaving 8 bases not matched to a gene. CDR3 DNA sequence: TGTGCCAGCAGTGAAAGTCAGGGGGTTGCGTATGGCTACACCTTC. Translation gives CASSESQGVAYGYTF.

The chain combines TRBV7-2 with TRBJ2-1; the D is unclear. Germline V CDR1 and CDR2: SGHTA, FQGNSA. Trimming removed 1 base from V and 6 bases from J, with 7 bases in between. This CDR3 comprises 13 residues. CDR3 sequence: CASSLDFANEQFF. The DNA for the CDR3 is TGTGCCAGCAGCTTAGACTTCGCCAATGAGCAGTTCTTC.

The J gene is TRBJ2-1, the V gene TRBV10-3; D is uncertain. CDR1 and CDR2 from the germline V gene are ENHRY and SYGVKD. The CDR3 is 13 residues long. V shed 0 bases and J shed 7 bases, with 7 bases lying between them. The CDR3 sequence is CAISESELNEQFF. The CDR3 DNA reads TGTGCCATCAGTGAGTCTGAGTTAAATGAGCAGTTCTTC.

V is TRBV25-1 and J is TRBJ1-2; possibly TRBD1 for D (5 bases). V shed 3 bases and J shed 6 bases, with 11 bases lying between them. Looked up from germline, CDR1 is MGHDK and CDR2 is SYGVNS. The CDR3 runs to 13 residues. In DNA form, the CDR3 reads TGTGCCAGCAGTGATATTCAGGGAAATGGCTACACCTTC. As protein: CASSDIQGNGYTF.

This clone was seen a single time. The rearrangement links TRBV4-2 to TRBJ2-1; D unresolved. This CDR3 has 14 amino acids. The germline gives CDR1 LGHNA, CDR2 YNFKEQ. The ends were cut back, 4 bases at V and 2 bases at J, with 9 bases in the middle. The CDR3 nucleotides are TGTGCCAGCAGCCCTGAGCTGACCTACAATGAGCAGTTCTTC. Translation gives CASSPELTYNEQFF.

The rearrangement links TRBV5-1 to TRBJ1-3; 9 nucleotides agree with TRBD1. With 3 bases clipped from V and 2 bases from J, the junction kept 6 bases outside the gene matches. Looked up from germline, CDR1 is SGHRS and CDR2 is YFSETQ. The CDR3 contains 16 residues. The CDR3 bases are TGCGCCAGCAGCTACGGACAGGGGTTGGCTGGAAACACCATATATTTT. Its translation is CASSYGQGLAGNTIYF.

The chain recombines TRBV6-1 with TRBJ2-3; unclear D gene. CDR3 size: 15 residues. The germline gives CDR1 MNHNS, CDR2 SASEGT. The V end lost 2 bases, the J end lost 0 bases, and 9 bases lay between the germline ends. CDR3 residues: CASSEHGSSTDTQYF. The CDR3 DNA follows: TGTGCCAGCAGTGAACACGGGTCTAGCACAGATACGCAGTATTTT.

The V call is TRBV6-1, the J call TRBJ2-7, with a possible D match to TRBD2 (5 bases). This CDR3 region has 12 residues. The V and J ends lost 7 bases and 7 bases respectively, with 14 bases between them. Germline values: CDR1 MNHNS, CDR2 SASEGT. CDR3 coding DNA: TGTGCCAGCACGAAAGGATCGGGGGAGCAGTACTTC. This codes for CASTKGSGEQYF.

The rearrangement uses TRBV7-9 and TRBJ2-7, with TRBD1 matching 9 bases. The CDR3 has 16 residues. With 2 bases clipped from V and 0 bases from J, the junction kept 5 bases outside the gene matches. The germline CDR1 and CDR2 sequences are SEHNR and FQNEAQ (reference sequence). The CDR3, as DNA: TGTGCCAGCAGCTTAATGGGGACAGGGCCCTCCTACGAGCAGTACTTC. Its translation: CASSLMGTGPSYEQYF.

The chain carries TRBV27 and TRBJ2-7; D may be TRBD1 (6 bases). This CDR3 comprises 13 residues. Trimming took off 6 bases at V and 4 bases at J, with 13 bases between the two ends. The germline V gene has CDR1 MNHEY and CDR2 SMNVEV (reference sequence). The CDR3 DNA reads as TGTGCCAGCAGGCCGACAGGCCAGTACGAGCAGTACTTC. Protein: CASRPTGQYEQYF.

This sequence joins TRBV19 and TRBJ2-7; TRBD1 matches at 9 bases. Germline V gene lookup returns CDR1 LNHDA and CDR2 SQIVND (reference sequence). Trimming took 3 bases from V and 3 from J; bases not matched to a gene: 3. CDR3 length: 14 residues. The CDR3 reads CASSIGTGRYEQYF. The DNA for the CDR3 is TGTGCCAGTAGTATCGGGACAGGGCGCTACGAGCAGTACTTC.

This sequence joins TRBV10-1 and TRBJ2-3, with 8 bases identical to TRBD2. From germline, CDR1 is WNHNN and CDR2 SYGVQD (reference sequence). This CDR3 has 14 amino acids. J lost 4 bases, V lost 5 bases, and 5 bases had no gene match. CDR3 protein: CASSPGGGPDTQYF. DNA for the CDR3: TGCGCCAGCAGTCCGGGGGGGGGCCCAGATACGCAGTATTTT.

This clone was counted only a few times. Here the CDR3 DNA reads TGTGCCAGCAGCTTGACGGGAAACAATCAGCCCCAGCATTTT. It yields the protein CASSLTGNNQPQHF. J is TRBJ1-5 and V is TRBV5-6; D gene uncertain. Germline values: CDR1 SGHDT, CDR2 YYEEEE. The length of the CDR3 is 14 residues. Trimming shortened V by 1 base and J by 3 bases, and 8 bases separated the two germline ends.

This clone occurred once. The J gene is TRBJ2-2, the V gene TRBV2, with D hard to call. The CDR3 is 14 amino acids. Germline V gene lookup returns CDR1 SNHLY and CDR2 FYNNEI. V shed 7 bases and J shed 5 bases, with 14 bases lying between them. The CDR3 here is CASNTITTTGELFF. DNA of the CDR3: TGTGCCAGCAATACCATAACTACGACCGGGGAGCTGTTTTTT.

The rearrangement uses TRBV27 and TRBJ1-2; the match to TRBD1 covers 10 bases. The CDR3 contains 14 residues. V lost 5 bases to trimming and J lost 8 bases; unmatched junction nucleotides: 8. Germline CDR1 and CDR2: MNHEY and SMNVEV (reference sequence). CDR3 coding DNA: TGTGCCAGCAGTAAACCGGGACAGGGGAGAGGCTACACCTTC. Protein: CASSKPGQGRGYTF.

This chain connects TRBV11-2 to TRBJ2-1; possible D gene TRBD1, 6 bases. The CDR3 contains 18 residues. Germline V gene data show CDR1 as SGHAT and CDR2 as FQNNGV. Trimming cost V 5 bases and J 5 bases, with 25 bases left between them. CDR3 sequence reads: CASSHRHTTGSSDNEQFF. The CDR3 DNA follows: TGTGCCAGCAGCCATAGGCACACCACAGGGTCTTCCGACAATGAGCAGTTCTTC.

The rearrangement uses TRBV19 and TRBJ1-4; D gene unclear. The CDR3 spans 16 residues. V gave up 6 bases and J gave up 0 bases, with 14 bases separating them. From germline, CDR1 is LNHDA and CDR2 SQIVND (reference sequence). The CDR3 reads CASRSRYDATNEKLFF. In DNA form, the CDR3 reads TGTGCCAGTAGATCGCGTTATGATGCAACTAATGAAAAACTGTTTTTT.

The genes are TRBV7-9 and TRBJ2-5; 8 bases line up with TRBD1. CDR1 is SEHNR, CDR2 FQNEAQ, per germline (reference sequence). This CDR3 is 16 amino acids long. The V segment lost 5 bases and the J segment 2 bases; nucleotides outside the gene matches: 10. The DNA for the CDR3 is TGTGCCAGCAGCCCCCGACAGGGGCTCTGGCAAGAGACCCAGTACTTC. Amino acids: CASSPRQGLWQETQYF.

The chain's CDR3 is CASSDRGIAGELFF. The DNA of the CDR3 is TGCGCCAGCAGCGACAGGGGCATAGCCGGGGAGCTGTTTTTT. The chain employs TRBV5-1 and TRBJ2-2; 8 positions agree with TRBD1. With 4 bases clipped from V and 6 bases from J, the junction kept 5 bases outside the gene matches. There are 14 residues in the CDR3. Germline assignment: CDR1 SGHRS and CDR2 YFSETQ.

The chain joins TRBV5-4 to TRBJ1-2; a possible D gene is TRBD1 (5 bases). Germline assignment: CDR1 SGHNT and CDR2 YYREEE (reference sequence). V was shortened by 0 bases and J by 4 bases, with 16 bases between the two germline ends. The CDR3 is made up of 16 amino acids. This CDR3 is CASSLVRGTGGYGYTF. The CDR3 DNA sequence: TGTGCCAGCAGCTTGGTTCGTGGGACCGGGGGCTATGGCTACACCTTC.

V and J are TRBV6-5 and TRBJ1-3; D is ambiguous. The CDR3 loop spans 14 amino acids. The ends were cut back, 8 bases at V and 0 bases at J, with 11 bases in the middle. Per the germline V gene, CDR1 is MNHEY and CDR2 is SVGAGI. The CDR3 is CASARAHSGNTIYF. As DNA, the CDR3 is TGTGCCAGCGCTCGCGCCCACTCTGGAAACACCATATATTTT.

The gene calls are TRBV5-1 and TRBJ2-3, with no clear D. The CDR3 has 13 amino acids. From germline, CDR1 is SGHRS and CDR2 YFSETQ. The V and J ends lost 0 bases and 2 bases respectively, with 4 bases between them. The CDR3 bases are TGCGCCAGCAGCTTGGACTACACAGATACGCAGTATTTT. Protein sequence: CASSLDYTDTQYF.